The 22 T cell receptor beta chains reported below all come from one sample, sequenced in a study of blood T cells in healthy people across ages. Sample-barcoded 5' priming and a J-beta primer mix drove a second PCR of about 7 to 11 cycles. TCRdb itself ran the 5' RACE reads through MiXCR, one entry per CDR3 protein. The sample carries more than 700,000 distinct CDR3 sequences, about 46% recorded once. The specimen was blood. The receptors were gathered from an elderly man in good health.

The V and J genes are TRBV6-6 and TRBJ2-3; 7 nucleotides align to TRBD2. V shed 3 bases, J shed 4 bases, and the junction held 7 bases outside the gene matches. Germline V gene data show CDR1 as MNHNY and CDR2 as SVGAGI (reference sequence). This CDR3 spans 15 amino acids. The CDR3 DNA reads TGTGCCAGCAGTTATGGAAGAGGGAGGGCAGATACGCAGTATTTT. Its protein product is CASSYGRGRADTQYF.

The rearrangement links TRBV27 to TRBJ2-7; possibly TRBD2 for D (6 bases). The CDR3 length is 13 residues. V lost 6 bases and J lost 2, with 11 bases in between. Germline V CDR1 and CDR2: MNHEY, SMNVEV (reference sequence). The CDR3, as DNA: TGTGCCAGCAGAAGCGGGCTGGCCTACGAGCAGTACTTC. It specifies CASRSGLAYEQYF.

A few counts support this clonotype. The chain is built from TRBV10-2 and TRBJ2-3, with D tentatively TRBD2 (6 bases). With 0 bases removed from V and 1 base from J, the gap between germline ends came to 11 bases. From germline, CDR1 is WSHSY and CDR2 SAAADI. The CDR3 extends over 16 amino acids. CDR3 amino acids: CASSESLASGTDTQYF. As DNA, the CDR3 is TGCGCCAGCAGTGAGTCGTTGGCTAGCGGCACAGATACGCAGTATTTT.

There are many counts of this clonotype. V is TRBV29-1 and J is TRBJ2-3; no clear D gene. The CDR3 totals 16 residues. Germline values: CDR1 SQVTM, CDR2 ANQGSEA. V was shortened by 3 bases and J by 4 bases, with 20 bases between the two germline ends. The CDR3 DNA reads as TGCAGCGTTGAGGGTTTGCGGATCTCCTCGGCAGATACGCAGTATTTT. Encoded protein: CSVEGLRISSADTQYF.

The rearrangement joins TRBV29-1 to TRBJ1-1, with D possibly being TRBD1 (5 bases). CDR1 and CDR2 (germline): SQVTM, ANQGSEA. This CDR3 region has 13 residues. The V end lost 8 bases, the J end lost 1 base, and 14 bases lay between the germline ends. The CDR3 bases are TGCAGCACTAGCGGGGCCCGGAACACTGAAGCTTTCTTT. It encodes CSTSGARNTEAFF.

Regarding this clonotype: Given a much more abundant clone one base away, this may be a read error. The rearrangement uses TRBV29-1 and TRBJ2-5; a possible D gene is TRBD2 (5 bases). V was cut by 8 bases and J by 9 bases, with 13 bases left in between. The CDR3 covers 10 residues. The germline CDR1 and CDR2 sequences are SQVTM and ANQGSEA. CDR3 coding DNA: TGCAGCTTCGCCATGGAGGCCCAGTACTTC. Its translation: CSFAMEAQYF.

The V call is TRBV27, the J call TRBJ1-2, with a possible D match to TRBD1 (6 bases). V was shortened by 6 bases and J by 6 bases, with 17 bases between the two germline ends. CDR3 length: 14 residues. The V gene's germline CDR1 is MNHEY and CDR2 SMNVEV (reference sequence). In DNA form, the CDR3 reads TGTGCCAGCAGAACGATTACAGGGATCCATGGCTACACCTTC. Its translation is CASRTITGIHGYTF.

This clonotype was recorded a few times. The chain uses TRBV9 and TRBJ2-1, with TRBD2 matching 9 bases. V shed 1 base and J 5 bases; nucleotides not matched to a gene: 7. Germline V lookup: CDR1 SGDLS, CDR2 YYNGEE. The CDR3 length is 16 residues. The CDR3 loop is CASSVMAGGTNNEQFF. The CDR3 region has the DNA TGTGCCAGCAGCGTAATGGCGGGAGGGACTAACAATGAGCAGTTCTTC. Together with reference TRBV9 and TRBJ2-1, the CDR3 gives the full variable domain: DSGVTQTPKHLITATGQRVTLRCSPRSGDLSVYWYQQSLDQGLQFLIQYYNGEERAKGNILERFSAQQFPDLHSELNLSSLELGDSALYFCASSVMAGGTNNEQFFGPGTRLTVL.

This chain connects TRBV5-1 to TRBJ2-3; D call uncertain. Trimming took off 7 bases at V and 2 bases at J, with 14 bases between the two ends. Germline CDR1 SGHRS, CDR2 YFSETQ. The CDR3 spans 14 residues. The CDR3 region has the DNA TGCGCCAGCTCCGAGAGAGTTATCACAGATACGCAGTATTTT. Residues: CASSERVITDTQYF.

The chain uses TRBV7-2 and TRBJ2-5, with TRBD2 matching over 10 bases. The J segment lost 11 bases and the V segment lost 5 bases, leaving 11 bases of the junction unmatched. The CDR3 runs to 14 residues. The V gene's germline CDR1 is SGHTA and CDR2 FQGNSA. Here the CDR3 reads CASSASGRSNEQYF. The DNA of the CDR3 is TGTGCCAGCAGCGCTAGCGGGAGAAGCAATGAGCAGTACTTC.

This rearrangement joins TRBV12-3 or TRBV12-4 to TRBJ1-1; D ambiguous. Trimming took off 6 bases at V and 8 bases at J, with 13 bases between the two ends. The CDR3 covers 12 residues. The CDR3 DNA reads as TGTGCCAGCAGGCCTCGGACGGGCGAAGCTTTCTTT. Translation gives CASRPRTGEAFF.

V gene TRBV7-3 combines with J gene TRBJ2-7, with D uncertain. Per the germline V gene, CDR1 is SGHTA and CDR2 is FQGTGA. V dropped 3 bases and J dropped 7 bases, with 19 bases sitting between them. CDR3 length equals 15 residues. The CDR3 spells CASSLDPARHNEQYF. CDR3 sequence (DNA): TGTGCCAGCAGCTTGGACCCCGCTAGGCACAATGAGCAGTACTTC.

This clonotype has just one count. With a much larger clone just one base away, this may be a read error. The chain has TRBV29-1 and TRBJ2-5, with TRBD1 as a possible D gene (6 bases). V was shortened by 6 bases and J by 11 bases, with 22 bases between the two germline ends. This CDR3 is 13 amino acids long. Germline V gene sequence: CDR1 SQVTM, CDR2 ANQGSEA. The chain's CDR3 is CSVGDRFDNEQYF. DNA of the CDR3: TGCAGCGTAGGTGACAGGTTCGACAATGAGCAGTACTTC.

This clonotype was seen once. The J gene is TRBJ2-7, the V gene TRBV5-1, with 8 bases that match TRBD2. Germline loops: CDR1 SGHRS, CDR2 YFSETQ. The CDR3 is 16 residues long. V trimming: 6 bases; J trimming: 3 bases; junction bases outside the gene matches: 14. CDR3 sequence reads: CASNPGLVGPRYEQYF. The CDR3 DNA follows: TGCGCCAGCAATCCGGGACTAGTCGGTCCCCGCTACGAGCAGTACTTC.

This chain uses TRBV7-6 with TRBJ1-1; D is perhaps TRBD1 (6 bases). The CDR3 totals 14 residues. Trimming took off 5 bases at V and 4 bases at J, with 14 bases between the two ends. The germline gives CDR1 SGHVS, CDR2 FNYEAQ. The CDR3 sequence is CASSGGGLVTEAFF. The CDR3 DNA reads TGTGCCAGCAGCGGAGGGGGTTTGGTCACTGAAGCTTTCTTT. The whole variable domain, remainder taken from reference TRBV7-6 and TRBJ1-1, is GAGVSQSPRYKVTKRGQDVALRCDPISGHVSLYWYRQALGQGPEFLTYFNYEAQQDKSGLPNDRFSAERPEGSISTLTIQRTEQRDSAMYRCASSGGGLVTEAFFGQGTRLTVV.

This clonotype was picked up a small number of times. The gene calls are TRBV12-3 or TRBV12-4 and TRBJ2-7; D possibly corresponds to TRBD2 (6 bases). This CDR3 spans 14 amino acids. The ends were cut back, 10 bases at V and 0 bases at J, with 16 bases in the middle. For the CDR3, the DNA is TGTGCCACCTGCCCTGGGGGGAGCTCCTACGAGCAGTACTTC. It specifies CATCPGGSSYEQYF.

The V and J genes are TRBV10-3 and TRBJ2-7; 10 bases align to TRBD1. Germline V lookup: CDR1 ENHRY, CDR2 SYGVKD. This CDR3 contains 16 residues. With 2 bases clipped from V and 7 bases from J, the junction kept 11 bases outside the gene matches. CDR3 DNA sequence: TGTGCCATCAGTGAGCTGCGGGGGACAGGGGAGAATGAGCAGTACTTC. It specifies CAISELRGTGENEQYF.

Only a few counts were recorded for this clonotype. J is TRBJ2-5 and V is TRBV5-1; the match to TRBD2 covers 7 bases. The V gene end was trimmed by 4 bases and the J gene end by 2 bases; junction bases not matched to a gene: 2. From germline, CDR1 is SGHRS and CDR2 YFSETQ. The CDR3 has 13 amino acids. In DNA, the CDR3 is TGCGCCAGCAGCCGGGGGGAACAAGAGACCCAGTACTTC. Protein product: CASSRGEQETQYF. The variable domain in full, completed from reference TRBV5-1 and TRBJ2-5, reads KAGVTQTPRYLIKTRGQQVTLSCSPISGHRSVSWYQQTPGQGLQFLFEYFSETQRNKGNFPGRFSGRQFSNSRSEMNVSTLELGDSALYLCASSRGEQETQYFGPGTRLLVL.

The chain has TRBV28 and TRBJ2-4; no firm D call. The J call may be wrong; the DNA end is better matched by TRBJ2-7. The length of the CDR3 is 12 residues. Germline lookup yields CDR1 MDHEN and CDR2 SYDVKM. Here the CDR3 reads CASSSDHYEQYF. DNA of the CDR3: TGTGCCAGCAGCTCAGACCACTACGAGCAGTACTTC.

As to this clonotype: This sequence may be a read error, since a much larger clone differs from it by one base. CDR3 sequence reads: CSASRGVGNEQYF. CDR3 coding DNA: TGCAGTGCTTCGCGGGGGGTGGGTAATGAGCAGTACTTC. This chain links TRBV20-1 with TRBJ2-7; 8 bases align to TRBD2. The CDR3 has 13 residues. V lost 5 bases and J lost 7; bases outside the gene matches: 10. CDR1 and CDR2 from the germline V gene are DFQATT and SNEGSKA (reference sequence).

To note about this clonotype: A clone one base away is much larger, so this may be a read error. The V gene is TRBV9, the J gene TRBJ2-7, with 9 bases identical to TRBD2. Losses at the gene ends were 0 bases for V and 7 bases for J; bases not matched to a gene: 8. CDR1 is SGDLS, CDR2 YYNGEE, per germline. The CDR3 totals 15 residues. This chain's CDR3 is CASSVVGLAGNEQYF. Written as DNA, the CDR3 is TGTGCCAGCAGCGTAGTAGGGCTAGCGGGGAATGAGCAGTACTTC.

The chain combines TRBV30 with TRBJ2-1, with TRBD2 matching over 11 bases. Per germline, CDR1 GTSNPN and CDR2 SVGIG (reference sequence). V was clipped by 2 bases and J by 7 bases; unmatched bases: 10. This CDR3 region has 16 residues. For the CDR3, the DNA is TGTGCCTGGAGTACTTCTGGAGCTAGCGGGAGGAATGAGCAGTTCTTC. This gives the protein CAWSTSGASGRNEQFF.